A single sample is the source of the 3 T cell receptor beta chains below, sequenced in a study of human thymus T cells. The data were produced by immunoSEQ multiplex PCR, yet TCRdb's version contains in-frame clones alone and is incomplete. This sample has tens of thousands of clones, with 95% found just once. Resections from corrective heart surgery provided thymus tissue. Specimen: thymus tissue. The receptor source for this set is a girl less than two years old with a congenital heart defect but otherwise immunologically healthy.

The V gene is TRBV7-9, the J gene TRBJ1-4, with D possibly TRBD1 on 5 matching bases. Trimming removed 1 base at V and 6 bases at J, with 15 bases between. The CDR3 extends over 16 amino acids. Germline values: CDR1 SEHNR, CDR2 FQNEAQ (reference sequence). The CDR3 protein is CASSLEGRADDEKLFF. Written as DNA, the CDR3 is TGTGCCAGCAGCTTAGAGGGCAGGGCGGACGATGAAAAACTGTTTTTT.

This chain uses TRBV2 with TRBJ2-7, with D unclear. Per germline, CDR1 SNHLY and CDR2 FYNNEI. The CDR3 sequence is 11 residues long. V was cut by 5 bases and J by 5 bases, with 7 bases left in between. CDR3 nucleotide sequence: TGTGCCAGCAGTAGCGAGGACGAGCAGTACTTC. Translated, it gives CASSSEDEQYF.

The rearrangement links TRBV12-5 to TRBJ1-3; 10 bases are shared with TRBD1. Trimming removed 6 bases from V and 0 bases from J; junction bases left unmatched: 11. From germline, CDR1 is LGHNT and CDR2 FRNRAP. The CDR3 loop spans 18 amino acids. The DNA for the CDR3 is TGTGCTAGTGGCCCGGGACAGGGGTGTACTTACTCTGGAAACACCATATATTTT. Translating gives CASGPGQGCTYSGNTIYF.